The sequence of this T cell receptor beta chain was determined in a study of regulatory T cells in long-lasting Graves disease. Specified time point: newly diagnosed GD, antithyroid drugs for less than 3 months. The authors made the TCR library using RNA they extracted from PBMCs. Through Arm-PCR of CDR3 regions and iRepertoire HTBI primers, TCR beta libraries were built. TCRdb redid the calling of the multiplex PCR reads with MiXCR, one entry per CDR3 protein. The data hold some 500,000 distinct CDR3 sequences, with roughly 14% observed a single time. These data also formed part of another study, on T cells in Graves' hyperthyroidism and ophthalmopathy.

This TCR derives from a man aged 30-40 years with Graves disease. This specimen consisted of peripheral blood mononuclear cells (PBMCs), obtained at new diagnosis, from a patient treated with antithyroid drugs.

CDR3 in amino acids: CASSLAQGHLNEQFF. CDR3 nucleotides: TGCGCCAGCAGCTTGGCCCAGGGGCATTTGAATGAGCAGTTCTTC. This chain joins TRBV5-1 and TRBJ2-1; D perhaps matches TRBD1 (6 bases). This CDR3 is 15 amino acids long. The V gene lost 0 bases and the J gene lost 7 bases, with 14 bases spanning the gap. The germline CDR1 and CDR2 sequences are SGHRS and YFSETQ.